This TCR beta chain is from a study of blood T cell repertoires in COVID-19. Study as a whole: Researchers got acute and convalescent COVID-19 samples from the United States, Italy and Spain.

Trimming pared 5 bases from V and 0 bases from J, leaving 12 bases between. This CDR3 region has 16 residues. The germline gives CDR1 SGHRS, CDR2 YFSETQ. As handled by the study authors: The authors estimated nucleated cell counts from reference gene primer amplification. The repertoire was sequenced with immunoSEQ multiplex PCR; TCRdb's copy has only in-frame clones and lacks some. The V and J calls and clone size were taken over from that table, and D and trimming were inferred from the DNA. The sample contains under 400,000 clones, approximately 89% of which appear only once. The chain combines TRBV5-1 with TRBJ2-6; tentative D call: TRBD2 (5 bases). Sequenced sample: peripheral blood. This receptor was taken from a woman between 25 and 40 years old with COVID-19, enrolled during active disease. The CDR3 loop reads CASSPHGNSGANVLTF. Written as DNA, the CDR3 is TGCGCCAGCAGTCCCCACGGGAACTCTGGGGCCAACGTCCTGACTTTC.